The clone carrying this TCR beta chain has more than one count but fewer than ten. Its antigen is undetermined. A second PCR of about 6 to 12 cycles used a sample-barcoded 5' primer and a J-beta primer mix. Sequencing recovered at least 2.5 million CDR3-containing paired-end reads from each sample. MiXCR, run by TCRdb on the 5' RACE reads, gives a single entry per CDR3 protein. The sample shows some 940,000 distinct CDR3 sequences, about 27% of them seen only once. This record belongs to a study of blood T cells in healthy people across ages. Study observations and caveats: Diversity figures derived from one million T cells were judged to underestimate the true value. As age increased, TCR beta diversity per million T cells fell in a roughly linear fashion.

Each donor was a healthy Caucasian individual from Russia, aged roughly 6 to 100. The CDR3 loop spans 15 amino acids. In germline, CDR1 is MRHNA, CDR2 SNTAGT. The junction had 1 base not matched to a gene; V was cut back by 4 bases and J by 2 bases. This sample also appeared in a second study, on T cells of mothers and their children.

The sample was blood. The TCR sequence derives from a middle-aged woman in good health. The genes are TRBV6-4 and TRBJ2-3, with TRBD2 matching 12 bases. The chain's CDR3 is CASSGLAGDTDTQYF. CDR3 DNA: TGTGCCAGCAGTGGACTAGCGGGGGACACAGATACGCAGTATTTT.